A selection of T cell receptor beta chains follows, all from one sample in a study of blood T cells in healthy people across ages. Each CDR3 protein is one row after TCRdb ran MiXCR on the 5' RACE reads. Of some 1.5 million distinct CDR3 sequences listed, 28% are singletons. Sequenced material: blood. All receptors come from a woman aged 25-40 years in good health. CDR3s include the opening cysteine and the closing phenylalanine or tryptophan. Clone size appears in some rows only: once, few, many, or a class for an expanded clone.

clone size,J gene,V gene,CDR3 protein
NA,TRBJ2-3,TRBV12-3/TRBV12-4,CASSFGTGPSDTQYF
NA,TRBJ1-4,TRBV20-1,CSATRDRGEKLFF
NA,TRBJ2-1,TRBV12-3/TRBV12-4,CASSPWDHSCDNEQFF
NA,TRBJ1-5,TRBV19,CASSGTGGSQPQHF
few,TRBJ2-3,TRBV2,CASLDHTTDTQYF
NA,TRBJ2-5,TRBV20-1,CSAPLSLVLGVQYF
few,TRBJ1-1,TRBV20-1,CSAIGTSLNTEAFF
many,TRBJ2-5,TRBV29-1,CSVVHSQETQYF
NA,TRBJ2-7,TRBV3-1,CASSQDLGASYEQYF
many,TRBJ2-1,TRBV7-3,CASSLRIGAGQGIVNEQFF
few,TRBJ2-7,TRBV2,CASKGTLLEQYF
many,TRBJ2-4,TRBV28,CASSWGRGMVGDIQYF
NA,TRBJ2-5,TRBV6-1,CASSQGQGMFRETQYF
few,TRBJ2-1,TRBV5-1,CASSLARDYVDNEQFF
many,TRBJ2-7,TRBV5-1,CASSFRDISYEQYF
few,TRBJ2-7,TRBV24-1,CATSDSRDRGDYEQYF
NA,NA,TRBV12-3/TRBV12-4,CASSLLAGDVGEQYF
many,TRBJ2-7,TRBV4-1,CASSQTPRDRDHEQYF
NA,TRBJ2-2,TRBV20-1,CSASPGNTGELFF
many,TRBJ2-1,TRBV4-1,CASSYPALSYNEQFF